These T cell receptor beta chains were read from a single sample in a study of shared clonotypes between healthy human individuals. Assay: immunoSEQ multiplex PCR; the TCRdb copy retains only in-frame clones and omits some. The table records 530,000 or so clones, roughly 79% of them present only once. The sequencing input was PBMCs. The receptor set was obtained from a woman in her thirties or forties in good health. Some clones in this sample may be carry-over from other donors' samples. CDR3s include the opening cysteine and the closing phenylalanine or tryptophan. The D gene is left open where the match is weak. Some rows have no size entry. The others give once, few or many, or a class for an expanded clone.

>.|.|TRBV13|TRBJ2-5
CASSPSRRGTQYF
TGTGCCAGCAGCCCGTCCCGGAGGGGTACCCAGTACTTC
>TRBD2|once|TRBV5-6|TRBJ2-1
CASSLASGYNEQFF
TGTGCCAGCAGCTTGGCTAGCGGTTACAATGAGCAGTTCTTC
>TRBD1|.|TRBV29-1|TRBJ1-1
CSVELAGQGLLRNTEAFF
TGCAGCGTTGAACTGGCGGGACAGGGGTTATTGAGGAACACTGAAGCTTTCTTT
>.|.|TRBV6-5|TRBJ1-5
CASSYSRGQPQHF
TGTGCCAGCAGTTACTCCCGGGGTCAGCCCCAGCATTTT
>.|.|TRBV18|TRBJ2-7
CASSPLREVGAYEQYF
TGTGCCAGCTCACCACTCAGGGAAGTAGGGGCCTACGAGCAGTACTTC
>.|.|TRBV18|TRBJ1-1
CASSPGNVGEAFF
TGTGCCAGCTCACCCGGGAACGTCGGCGAAGCTTTCTTT
>.|.|TRBV5-6|TRBJ2-5
CASRGLYQETQYF
TGTGCCAGCAGGGGCCTTTACCAAGAGACCCAGTACTTC
>.|.|TRBV20-1|TRBJ2-3
CSARLADTQYF
TGCAGTGCTAGACTCGCAGATACGCAGTATTTT
>.|.|TRBV19|TRBJ2-4
CASSISGSVTLAKNIQYF
TGTGCCAGTAGTATAAGCGGGTCAGTTACTCTAGCCAAAAACATTCAGTACTTC
>.|.|TRBV28|TRBJ2-7
CASSPSNWSYEQYF
TGTGCCAGCTCCCCGAGCAACTGGTCCTACGAGCAGTACTTC
>.|.|TRBV6-5|TRBJ1-2
CASSSGVTYGYTF
TGTGCCAGCAGTTCAGGGGTAACCTATGGCTACACCTTC
>TRBD1|.|TRBV28|TRBJ1-2
CASSSGQGQYGYTF
TGTGCCAGCAGCTCGGGACAGGGCCAATATGGCTACACCTTC
>TRBD2|.|TRBV23-1|TRBJ2-2
CASSPTSGRLLGELFF
TGCGCCAGCAGTCCAACTAGCGGGAGGCTGTTGGGGGAGCTGTTTTTT
>TRBD1|.|TRBV28|TRBJ1-1
CASSLTTQGVGSNTEAFF
TGTGCCAGCAGTCTTACTACTCAGGGGGTGGGATCGAACACTGAAGCTTTCTTT
>.|few|TRBV30|TRBJ1-2
CAWKRQESPYGYTF
TGTGCCTGGAAGCGACAGGAATCCCCTTATGGCTACACCTTC
>.|few|TRBV4-3|TRBJ2-5
CASSQDPSGQPQETQYF
TGCGCCAGCAGCCAAGATCCTAGCGGACAGCCTCAAGAGACCCAGTACTTC
>.|many|TRBV19|TRBJ1-1
CASSMRGMNTEAFF
TGTGCCAGTAGTATGAGGGGGATGAACACTGAAGCTTTCTTT
>TRBD2|.|TRBV5-1|TRBJ2-3
CASSWGLLEDTQYF
TGCGCCAGCAGCTGGGGACTACTCGAGGATACGCAGTATTTT
>.|.|TRBV5-6|TRBJ1-1
CASSPAGGAENTEAFF
TGTGCCAGCAGCCCGGCGGGTGGGGCGGAAAACACTGAAGCTTTCTTT
>TRBD1|.|TRBV7-9|TRBJ1-5
CASSLGTGGHYSNQPQHF
TGTGCCAGCAGCTTAGGGACAGGGGGCCATTATAGCAATCAGCCCCAGCATTTT
>.|.|TRBV19|TRBJ1-5
CASSIESSLGVEPQHF
TGTGCCAGTAGTATAGAAAGCAGCCTGGGAGTCGAGCCCCAGCATTTT
>TRBD1|once|TRBV7-2|TRBJ2-7
CASSLVGQGVSHEQYF
TGTGCCAGCAGCTTAGTGGGACAGGGTGTCTCCCACGAGCAGTACTTC
>TRBD1|.|TRBV28|TRBJ1-4
CASSLMAGGGYGEKLFF
TGTGCCAGCAGTTTAATGGCAGGGGGCGGGTACGGTGAAAAACTGTTTTTT
>.|.|TRBV5-1|TRBJ2-3
CASTRDGTDTQYF
TGCGCCAGCACACGGGACGGCACAGATACGCAGTATTTT
>.|.|TRBV6-4|TRBJ2-7
CASTVSGRTYEQYF
TGTGCCAGCACGGTTTCAGGACGGACCTACGAGCAGTACTTC
>.|few|TRBV6-5|TRBJ1-1
CASRAGFGTEAFF
TGTGCCAGCAGAGCGGGGTTCGGCACTGAAGCTTTCTTT
>.|once|TRBV2|TRBJ2-7
CASSSDGGEQYF
TGTGCCAGCAGCTCCGACGGGGGCGAGCAGTACTTC
>TRBD2|.|TRBV10-2|TRBJ2-4
CASSPRLAGANIQYF
TGCGCCAGCAGCCCCCGACTAGCGGGAGCGAACATTCAGTACTTC
>TRBD1|many|TRBV19|TRBJ1-2
CASSPPPGTGDFGYTF
TGTGCCAGTAGTCCCCCTCCCGGGACAGGGGACTTTGGCTACACCTTC
>.|.|TRBV19|TRBJ2-7
CASSNPGHRGGQYF
TGTGCCAGTAGTAATCCGGGACACCGGGGCGGGCAGTACTTC
>.|.|TRBV2|TRBJ2-1
CASVPDGRLYNEQFF
TGTGCCAGCGTTCCCGACGGAAGACTTTACAATGAGCAGTTCTTC
>.|.|TRBV11-2|TRBJ2-7
CASSFGRSYEQYF
TGTGCCAGCAGCTTTGGCAGGTCCTACGAGCAGTACTTC
>.|.|TRBV5-4|TRBJ1-2
CASSHPGGPNLGGYTF
TGTGCCAGCAGCCATCCCGGGGGACCGAACTTGGGTGGCTACACCTTC
>.|.|TRBV27|TRBJ2-3
CASRTGLADTQYF
TGTGCCAGCAGAACAGGGTTGGCAGATACGCAGTATTTT
>.|.|TRBV18|TRBJ1-1
CASSTRGNTEAFF
TGTGCCAGCTCAACCCGGGGGAACACTGAAGCTTTCTTT
>.|.|TRBV6-6|TRBJ1-5
CASSYSEAPPGQPQHF
TGTGCCAGCAGTTACTCGGAGGCACCCCCGGGGCAGCCCCAGCATTTT
>.|.|TRBV29-1|TRBJ2-1
CSVVEGGLNNEQFF
TGCAGCGTTGTTGAGGGAGGCCTCAACAATGAGCAGTTCTTC
>TRBD1|.|TRBV19|TRBJ1-1
CASSRQGMNTEAFF
TGTGCCAGTAGTAGACAGGGAATGAACACTGAAGCTTTCTTT
>.|once|TRBV6-1|TRBJ2-7
CASSETTTGEQYF
TGTGCCAGCAGTGAAACTACTACCGGCGAGCAGTACTTC
>.|.|TRBV7-9|TRBJ2-2
CASSFPGTNTGELFF
TGTGCCAGCAGCTTTCCAGGCACGAACACCGGGGAGCTGTTTTTT
>.|.|TRBV6-5|TRBJ2-5
CASRSTGTETQYF
TGTGCCAGCAGATCCACGGGGACGGAGACCCAGTACTTC